This TCR beta chain emerged from a study of blood T cell repertoires in COVID-19. The protocol was immunoSEQ multiplex PCR, while the TCRdb copy is restricted to in-frame clones and leaves out a portion. Of some 95,000 clones listed, roughly 80% are singletons. The sequence was obtained from a man over 45 who had recovered from COVID-19. The specimen was peripheral blood.

The CDR3 here is CASSLEVQAEAFF. CDR3 DNA: TGTGCCAGCAGTTTAGAGGTACAGGCTGAAGCTTTCTTT. This chain connects TRBV12-3 or TRBV12-4 to TRBJ1-1, with a tentative D call TRBD1 (5 bases). This CDR3 has 13 residues. The V end was cut by 1 base, the J end by 6 bases, with 9 bases between.